These 8 T cell receptor beta chains share one sample of origin, sequenced in a study of early T cells in non-severe SARS-CoV-2 infection. Each CDR3 protein is one row after TCRdb ran MiXCR on the 5' RACE reads. The sample holds 60,000 or so distinct CDR3 sequences, less than 11% seen once. Sequencing was performed on whole blood. The receptors derive from an adult who was a healthcare worker with PCR-confirmed SARS-CoV-2 infection or an uninfected control (not recorded which).

This clonotype was counted between two and nine times. The V gene is TRBV7-9, the J gene TRBJ2-5; D possibly corresponds to TRBD1 (6 bases). From germline, CDR1 is SEHNR and CDR2 FQNEAQ (reference sequence). V lost 3 bases and J 5 bases, leaving 10 bases between the germline ends. This CDR3 has 13 residues. CDR3 bases: TGTGCCAGCAGCTTGGTAACAGGGGAGACCCAGTACTTC. This sequence encodes CASSLVTGETQYF.

The chain combines TRBV5-1 with TRBJ2-5; TRBD2 matches at 10 bases. Losses at the gene ends were 0 bases for V and 3 bases for J; bases not matched to a gene: 5. Germline V gives CDR1 SGHRS, CDR2 YFSETQ. The CDR3 length is 16 residues. The CDR3 reads CASSLGALAGEETQYF. CDR3 nucleotides: TGCGCCAGCAGCTTGGGGGCTCTAGCGGGAGAAGAGACCCAGTACTTC.

Ten or more counts support this clonotype. The J gene is TRBJ2-7, the V gene TRBV4-3, with a weak D call TRBD2 (5 bases). The CDR3 is 14 residues long. CDR1 LGHNA and CDR2 YSLEER come from the germline V gene. Trimming left V 2 bases short and J 3 bases short, with 11 bases between. CDR3 amino acids: CASSQLVGVYEQYF. DNA of the CDR3: TGCGCCAGCAGCCAACTGGTCGGGGTCTACGAGCAGTACTTC.

This clonotype was counted many times. The DNA for the CDR3 is TGTGCCAGCAGCTCGGTGAGGGCTAGCACAGATACGCAGTATTTT. Encoded protein: CASSSVRASTDTQYF. This chain connects TRBV11-2 to TRBJ2-3; a weak D match, TRBD2 (5 bases). The CDR3 has 15 residues. Germline CDR1 is SGHAT and CDR2 is FQNNGV. The V gene lost 4 bases and the J gene lost 0 bases, with 11 bases spanning the gap.

This clonotype has just a few counts. This chain uses TRBV2 with TRBJ1-4; D is perhaps TRBD1 (5 bases). With 8 bases removed from V and 7 bases from J, the gap between germline ends came to 11 bases. Germline CDR1 and CDR2: SNHLY and FYNNEI. The length of the CDR3 is 12 residues. The chain's CDR3 is CASQRGLEKLFF. The CDR3 DNA is TGTGCCAGCCAAAGGGGTCTTGAAAAACTGTTTTTT. The full variable domain, completed using reference TRBV2 and TRBJ1-4, is EPEVTQTPSHQVTQMGQEVILRCVPISNHLYFYWYRQILGQKVEFLVSFYNNEISEKSEIFDDQFSVERPDGSNFTLKIRSTKLEDSAMYFCASQRGLEKLFFGSGTQLSVL.

The rearrangement joins TRBV7-2 to TRBJ1-2; no clear D gene. The CDR3 spans 13 residues. V was pared by 1 base and J by 2 bases, with 5 bases between. In germline, CDR1 is SGHTA, CDR2 FQGNSA. The CDR3, as DNA: TGTGCCAGCAGCTTAGTTGAGAACTATGGCTACACCTTC. Amino acid sequence: CASSLVENYGYTF. The full variable domain, completed using reference TRBV7-2 and TRBJ1-2, is GAGVSQSPSNKVTEKGKDVELRCDPISGHTALYWYRQSLGQGLEFLIYFQGNSAPDKSGLPSDRFSAERTGGSVSTLTIQRTQQEDSAVYLCASSLVENYGYTFGSGTRLTVV.

This clonotype was found many times. The CDR3 is CASSPSGTANTGELFF. CDR3 nucleotides: TGTGCCAGTAGTCCTTCCGGGACAGCTAACACCGGGGAGCTGTTTTTT. The gene calls are TRBV19 and TRBJ2-2; 7 bases are shared with TRBD1. The CDR3 spans 16 residues. V lost 5 bases, J lost 2 bases, and 8 bases stayed unmatched. Germline V gene data show CDR1 as LNHDA and CDR2 as SQIVND (reference sequence).

In its sample, this clonotype was seen many times. The chain is built from TRBV29-1 and TRBJ2-3; 7 bases are a match to TRBD2. The CDR3 has 15 amino acids. J gave up 3 bases and V 1 base, and 7 bases lay outside the gene matches. CDR1 is SQVTM, CDR2 ANQGSEA, per germline. In DNA, the CDR3 is TGCAGCGTTGAAGGGGAGAGCGGGATAACAGATACGCAGTATTTT. Its translation is CSVEGESGITDTQYF.